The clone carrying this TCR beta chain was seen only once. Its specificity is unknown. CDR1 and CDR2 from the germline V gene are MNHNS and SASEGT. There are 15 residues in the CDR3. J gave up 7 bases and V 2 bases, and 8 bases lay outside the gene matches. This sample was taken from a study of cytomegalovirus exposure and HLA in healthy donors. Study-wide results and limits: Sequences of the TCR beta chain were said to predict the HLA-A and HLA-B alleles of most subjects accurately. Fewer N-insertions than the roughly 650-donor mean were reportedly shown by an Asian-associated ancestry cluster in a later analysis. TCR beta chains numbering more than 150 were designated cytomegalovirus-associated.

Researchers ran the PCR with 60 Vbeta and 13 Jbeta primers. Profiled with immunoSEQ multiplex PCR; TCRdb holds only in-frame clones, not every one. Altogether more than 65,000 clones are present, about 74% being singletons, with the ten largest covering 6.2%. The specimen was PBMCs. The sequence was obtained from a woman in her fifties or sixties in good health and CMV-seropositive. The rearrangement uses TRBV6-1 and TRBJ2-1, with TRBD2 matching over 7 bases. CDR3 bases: TGTGCCAGCAGTGAATCGGGGGAGGGCCATAATGAGCAGTTCTTC. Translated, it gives CASSESGEGHNEQFF.